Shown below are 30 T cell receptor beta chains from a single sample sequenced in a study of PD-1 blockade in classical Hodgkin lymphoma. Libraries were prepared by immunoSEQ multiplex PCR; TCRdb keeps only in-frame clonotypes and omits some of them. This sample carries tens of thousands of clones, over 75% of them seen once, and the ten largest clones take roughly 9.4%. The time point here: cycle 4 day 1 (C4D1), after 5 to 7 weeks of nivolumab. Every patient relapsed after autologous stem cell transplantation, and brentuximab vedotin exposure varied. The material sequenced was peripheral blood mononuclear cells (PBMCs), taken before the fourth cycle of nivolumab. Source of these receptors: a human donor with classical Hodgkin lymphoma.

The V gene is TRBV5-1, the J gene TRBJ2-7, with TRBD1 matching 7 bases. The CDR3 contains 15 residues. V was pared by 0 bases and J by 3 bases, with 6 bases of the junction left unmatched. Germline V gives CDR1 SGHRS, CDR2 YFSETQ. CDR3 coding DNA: TGCGCCAGCAGCTTGGCCCCTGACAGGGACTACGAGCAGTACTTC. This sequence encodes CASSLAPDRDYEQYF.

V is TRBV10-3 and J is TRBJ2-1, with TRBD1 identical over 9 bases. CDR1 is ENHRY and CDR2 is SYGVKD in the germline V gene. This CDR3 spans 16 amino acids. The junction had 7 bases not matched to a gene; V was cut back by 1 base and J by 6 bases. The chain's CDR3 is CAISEFNRGHGNEQFF. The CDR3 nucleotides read TGTGCCATCAGTGAGTTCAACAGGGGGCACGGCAATGAGCAGTTCTTC.

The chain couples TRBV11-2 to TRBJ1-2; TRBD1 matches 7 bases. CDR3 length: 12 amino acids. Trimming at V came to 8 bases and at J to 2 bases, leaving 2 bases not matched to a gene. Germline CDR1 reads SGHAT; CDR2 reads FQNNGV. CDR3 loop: CASSTGNYGYTF. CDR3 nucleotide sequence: TGTGCCAGCTCGACAGGGAACTATGGCTACACCTTC.

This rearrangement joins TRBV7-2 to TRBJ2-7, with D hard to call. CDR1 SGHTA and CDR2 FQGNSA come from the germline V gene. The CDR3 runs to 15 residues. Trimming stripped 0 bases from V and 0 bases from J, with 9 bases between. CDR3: CASSLASIPSYEQYF. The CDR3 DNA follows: TGTGCCAGCAGCTTAGCCTCCATACCCTCCTACGAGCAGTACTTC. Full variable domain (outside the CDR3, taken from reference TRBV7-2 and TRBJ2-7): GAGVSQSPSNKVTEKGKDVELRCDPISGHTALYWYRQSLGQGLEFLIYFQGNSAPDKSGLPSDRFSAERTGGSVSTLTIQRTQQEDSAVYLCASSLASIPSYEQYFGPGTRLTVT.

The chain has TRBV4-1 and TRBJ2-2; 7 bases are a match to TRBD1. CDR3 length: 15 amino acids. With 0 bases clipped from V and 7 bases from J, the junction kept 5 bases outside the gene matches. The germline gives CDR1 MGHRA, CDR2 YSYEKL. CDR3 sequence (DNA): TGCGCCAGCAGCCAAGAAGAGGGGGCGGTCGGGGAGCTGTTTTTT. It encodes CASSQEEGAVGELFF.

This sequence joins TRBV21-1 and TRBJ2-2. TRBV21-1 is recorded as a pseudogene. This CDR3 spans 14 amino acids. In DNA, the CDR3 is TGTGCCAGCAGCAAAGCAAAGGGTTCCGGGGAGCTGTTTTTT. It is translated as CASSKAKGSGELFF.

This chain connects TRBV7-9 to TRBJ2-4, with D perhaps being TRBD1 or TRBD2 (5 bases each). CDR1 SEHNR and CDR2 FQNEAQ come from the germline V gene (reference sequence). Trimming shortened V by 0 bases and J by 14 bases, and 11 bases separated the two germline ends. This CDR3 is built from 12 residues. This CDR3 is CASSLAGENEYF. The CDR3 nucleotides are TGTGCCAGCAGCTTAGCGGGGGAGAATGAGTACTTC.

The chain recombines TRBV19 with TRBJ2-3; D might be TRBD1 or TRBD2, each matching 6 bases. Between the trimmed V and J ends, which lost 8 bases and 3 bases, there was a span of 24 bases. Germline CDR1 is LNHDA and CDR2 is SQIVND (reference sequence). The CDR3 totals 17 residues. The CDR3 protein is CASFGARIGGRTDTQYF. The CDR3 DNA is TGTGCCAGTTTTGGGGCACGAATTGGGGGGCGGACAGATACGCAGTATTTT.

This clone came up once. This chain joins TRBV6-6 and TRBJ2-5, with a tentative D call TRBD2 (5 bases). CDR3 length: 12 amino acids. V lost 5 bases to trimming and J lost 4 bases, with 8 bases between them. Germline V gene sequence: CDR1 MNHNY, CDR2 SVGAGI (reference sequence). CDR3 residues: CASSRGPETQYF. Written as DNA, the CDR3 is TGTGCCAGCAGTCGGGGTCCAGAGACCCAGTACTTC.

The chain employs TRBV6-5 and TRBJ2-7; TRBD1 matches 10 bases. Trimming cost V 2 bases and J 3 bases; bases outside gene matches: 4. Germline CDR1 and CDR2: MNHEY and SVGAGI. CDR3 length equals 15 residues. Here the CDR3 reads CASSYGQGGIYEQYF. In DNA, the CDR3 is TGTGCCAGCAGTTACGGACAGGGGGGTATCTACGAGCAGTACTTC.

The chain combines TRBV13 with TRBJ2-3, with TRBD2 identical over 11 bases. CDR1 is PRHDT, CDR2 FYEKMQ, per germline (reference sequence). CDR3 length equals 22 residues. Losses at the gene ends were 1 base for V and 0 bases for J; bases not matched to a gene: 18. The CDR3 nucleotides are TGTGCCAGCAGCTTAGAGGGAGGGGGACTAGCGGAAGGGACTCTAAGCACAGATACGCAGTATTTT. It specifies CASSLEGGGLAEGTLSTDTQYF.

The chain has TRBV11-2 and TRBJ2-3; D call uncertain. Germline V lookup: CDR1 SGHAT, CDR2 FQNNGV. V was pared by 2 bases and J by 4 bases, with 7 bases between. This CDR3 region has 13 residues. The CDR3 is CASSLSAADTQYF. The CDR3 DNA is TGTGCCAGCAGCTTAAGTGCCGCAGATACGCAGTATTTT.

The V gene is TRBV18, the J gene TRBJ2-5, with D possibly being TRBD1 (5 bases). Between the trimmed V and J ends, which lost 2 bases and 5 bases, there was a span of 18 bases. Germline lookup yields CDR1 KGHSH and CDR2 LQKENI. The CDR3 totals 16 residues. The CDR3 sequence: CASSPKAVLQGETQYF. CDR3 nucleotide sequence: TGTGCCAGCTCACCAAAGGCCGTACTGCAGGGTGAGACCCAGTACTTC.

Here the CDR3 DNA reads TGTGCCACCAGCAGGGAGCTCTTTCGCAATCAGCCCCAGCATTTT. Amino acids: CATSRELFRNQPQHF. The rearrangement joins TRBV15 to TRBJ1-5; D not resolved. The germline V and J ends were trimmed by 3 bases and 2 bases, with 11 bases remaining between them. The CDR3 has 15 amino acids. Looked up from germline, CDR1 is LNHNV and CDR2 is YYDKDF (reference sequence). The variable domain in full, with the rest retrieved from reference TRBV15 and TRBJ1-5, is DAMVIQNPRYQVTQFGKPVTLSCSQTLNHNVMYWYQQKSSQAPKLLFHYYDKDFNNEADTPDNFQSRRPNTSFCFLDIRSPGLGDTAMYLCATSRELFRNQPQHFGDGTRLSIL.

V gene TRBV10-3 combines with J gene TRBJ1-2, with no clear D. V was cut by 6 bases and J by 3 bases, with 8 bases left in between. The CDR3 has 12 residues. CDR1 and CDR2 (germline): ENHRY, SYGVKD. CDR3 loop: CAIRNTDYGYTF. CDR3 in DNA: TGTGCCATCAGAAACACCGACTATGGCTACACCTTC.

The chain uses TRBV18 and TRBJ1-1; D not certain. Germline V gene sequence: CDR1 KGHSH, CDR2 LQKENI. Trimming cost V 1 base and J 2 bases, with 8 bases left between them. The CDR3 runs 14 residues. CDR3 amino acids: CASSPQGDNTEAFF. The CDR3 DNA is TGTGCCAGCTCACCACAGGGAGATAACACTGAAGCTTTCTTT.

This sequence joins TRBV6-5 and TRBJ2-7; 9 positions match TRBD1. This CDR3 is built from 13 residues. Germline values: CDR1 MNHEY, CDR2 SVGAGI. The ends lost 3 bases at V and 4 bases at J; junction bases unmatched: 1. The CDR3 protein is CASSYGTGYEQYF. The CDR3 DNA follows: TGTGCCAGCAGTTATGGGACAGGGTACGAGCAGTACTTC.

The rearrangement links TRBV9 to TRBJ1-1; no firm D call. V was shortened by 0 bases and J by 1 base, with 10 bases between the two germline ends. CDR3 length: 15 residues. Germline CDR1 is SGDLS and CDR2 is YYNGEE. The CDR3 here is CASSVAGGPNTEAFF. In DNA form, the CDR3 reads TGTGCCAGCAGCGTAGCAGGAGGACCGAACACTGAAGCTTTCTTT.

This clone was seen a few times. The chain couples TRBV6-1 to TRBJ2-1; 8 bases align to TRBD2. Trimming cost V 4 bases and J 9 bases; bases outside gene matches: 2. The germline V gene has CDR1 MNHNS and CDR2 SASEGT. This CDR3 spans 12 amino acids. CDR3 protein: CASSGSGVEQFF. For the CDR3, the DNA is TGTGCCAGCAGTGGTAGCGGGGTTGAGCAGTTCTTC.

The CDR3 coding sequence is TGTGCCATCAGTGATGGGACAGCTAACTATGGCTACACCTTC. This translates into CAISDGTANYGYTF. This sequence joins TRBV10-3 and TRBJ1-2; 7 positions agree with TRBD1. V lost 3 bases to trimming and J lost 0 bases; unmatched junction nucleotides: 1. The CDR3 spans 14 residues. Germline CDR1 is ENHRY and CDR2 is SYGVKD.

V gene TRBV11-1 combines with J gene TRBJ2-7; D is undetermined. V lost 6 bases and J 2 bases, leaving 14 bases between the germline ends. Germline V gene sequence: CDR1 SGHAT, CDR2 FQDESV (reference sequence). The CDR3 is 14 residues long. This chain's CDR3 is CASSSRANAYEQYF. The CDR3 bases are TGTGCCAGCAGTTCACGGGCCAATGCCTACGAGCAGTACTTC.

CDR3: CASRPVGAITYEQYF. CDR3 coding DNA: TGTGCCAGCAGGCCCGTCGGAGCGATTACCTACGAGCAGTACTTC. V is TRBV6-5 and J is TRBJ2-7; D gene uncertain. This CDR3 is 15 amino acids long. CDR1 is MNHEY and CDR2 is SVGAGI in the germline V gene. With 6 bases removed from V and 2 bases from J, the gap between germline ends came to 17 bases.

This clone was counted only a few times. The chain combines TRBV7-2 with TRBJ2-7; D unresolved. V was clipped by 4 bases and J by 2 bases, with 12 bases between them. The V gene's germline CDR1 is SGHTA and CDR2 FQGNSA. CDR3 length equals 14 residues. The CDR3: CASSSSYLTYEQYF. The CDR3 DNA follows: TGTGCCAGCAGCTCTTCGTACCTAACCTACGAGCAGTACTTC. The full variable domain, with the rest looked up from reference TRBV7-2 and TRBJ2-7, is GAGVSQSPSNKVTEKGKDVELRCDPISGHTALYWYRQSLGQGLEFLIYFQGNSAPDKSGLPSDRFSAERTGGSVSTLTIQRTQQEDSAVYLCASSSSYLTYEQYFGPGTRLTVT.

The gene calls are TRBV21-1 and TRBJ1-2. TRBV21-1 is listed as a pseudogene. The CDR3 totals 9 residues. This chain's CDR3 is CASMRCYTF. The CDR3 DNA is TGTGCCAGCATGCGGTGCTACACCTTC.

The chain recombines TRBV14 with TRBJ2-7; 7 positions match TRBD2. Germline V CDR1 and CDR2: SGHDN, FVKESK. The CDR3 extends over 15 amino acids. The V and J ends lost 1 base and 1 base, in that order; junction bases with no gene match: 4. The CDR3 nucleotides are TGTGCCAGCAGCCAAGTTGCGGGAGCATCCTACGAGCAGTACTTC. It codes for CASSQVAGASYEQYF.

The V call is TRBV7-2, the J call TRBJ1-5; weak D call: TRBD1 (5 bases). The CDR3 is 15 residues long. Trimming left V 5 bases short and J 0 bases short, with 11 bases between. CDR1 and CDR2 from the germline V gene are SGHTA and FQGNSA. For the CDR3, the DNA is TGTGCCAGCAGCCCTGGGGGGGGTAGCAATCAGCCCCAGCATTTT. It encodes CASSPGGGSNQPQHF. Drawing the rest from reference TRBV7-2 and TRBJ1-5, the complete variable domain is GAGVSQSPSNKVTEKGKDVELRCDPISGHTALYWYRQSLGQGLEFLIYFQGNSAPDKSGLPSDRFSAERTGGSVSTLTIQRTQQEDSAVYLCASSPGGGSNQPQHFGDGTRLSIL.

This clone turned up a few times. The CDR3 is CASSLEGAYNEQFF. The CDR3 coding sequence is TGTGCCAGCAGCTTAGAGGGAGCCTACAATGAGCAGTTCTTC. The chain uses TRBV13 and TRBJ2-1, with TRBD2 as a possible D gene (5 bases). Trimming shortened V by 1 base and J by 2 bases, and 6 bases separated the two germline ends. The CDR3 length is 14 residues. In germline, CDR1 is PRHDT, CDR2 FYEKMQ (reference sequence).

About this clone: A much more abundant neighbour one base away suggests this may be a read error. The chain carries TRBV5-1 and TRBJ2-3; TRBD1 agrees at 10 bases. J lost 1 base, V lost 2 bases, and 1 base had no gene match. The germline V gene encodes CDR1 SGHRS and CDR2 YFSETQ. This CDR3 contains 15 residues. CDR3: CASSFGTGGTDTQYF. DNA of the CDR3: TGCGCCAGCAGCTTTGGGACAGGGGGCACAGATACGCAGTATTTT.

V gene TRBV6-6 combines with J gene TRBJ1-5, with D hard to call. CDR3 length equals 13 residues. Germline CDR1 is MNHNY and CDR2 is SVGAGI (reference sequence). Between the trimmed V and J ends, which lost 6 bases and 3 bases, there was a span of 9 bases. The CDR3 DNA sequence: TGTGCCAGCAGGGAAGGGTTCAATCAGCCCCAGCATTTT. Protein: CASREGFNQPQHF.

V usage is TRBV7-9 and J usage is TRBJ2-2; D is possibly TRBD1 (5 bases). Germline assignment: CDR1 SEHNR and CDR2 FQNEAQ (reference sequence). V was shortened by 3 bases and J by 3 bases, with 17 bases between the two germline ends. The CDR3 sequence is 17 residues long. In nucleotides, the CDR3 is TGTGCCAGCAGCTTTCCTTGGGGCCCCAGAGACACCGGGGAGCTGTTTTTT. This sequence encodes CASSFPWGPRDTGELFF.